The 29 T cell receptor beta chains below were found in one sample sequenced in a study of T cells in Graves' hyperthyroidism and ophthalmopathy. The investigators amplified TCR beta CDR3 regions from RNA transcripts. Initially, a first-round RT-PCR of the TCR CDR3 employed the HTBI primer set. Each CDR3 protein gets one entry after TCRdb re-called the multiplex PCR reads with MiXCR. The sample contains about 400,000 distinct CDR3 sequences, about a sixth of which appear only once. Sequences were obtained from blood. These receptors were obtained from a woman aged 18-29 years with Graves' hyperthyroidism.

This clonotype came up many times. The CDR3 spells CSTGGENEQFF. The CDR3 DNA reads as TGCAGTACGGGAGGGGAAAATGAGCAGTTCTTC. The gene calls are TRBV29-1 and TRBJ2-1; 8 bases are a match to TRBD2. There are 11 residues in the CDR3. Germline CDR1 reads SQVTM; CDR2 reads ANQGSEA.

The gene calls are TRBV24-1 and TRBJ2-7; D is perhaps TRBD1 or TRBD2 (6 bases each). The CDR3 is 16 residues long. V gave up 5 bases and J gave up 5 bases, with 21 bases separating them. Per germline, CDR1 KGHDR and CDR2 SFDVKD. Here the CDR3 DNA reads TGTGCCACCAGTGCTTTCACTACAGGGAGGATCCACGAGCAGTACTTC. This sequence encodes CATSAFTTGRIHEQYF.

In this sample, this clonotype turned up many times. The CDR3, as DNA: TGCAGCGTTGAAGCCCTTACGGGGGCAGATACGCAGTATTTT. Translating gives CSVEALTGADTQYF. This rearrangement joins TRBV29-1 to TRBJ2-3, with a weak D call TRBD2 (6 bases). The CDR3 length is 14 residues. Trimming stripped 1 base from V and 4 bases from J, with 12 bases between. Germline V lookup: CDR1 SQVTM, CDR2 ANQGSEA.

This chain connects TRBV5-6 to TRBJ1-3; no reliable D call. Trimming pared 3 bases from V and 0 bases from J, leaving 13 bases between. Germline CDR1 reads SGHDT; CDR2 reads YYEEEE. This CDR3 contains 16 residues. CDR3 sequence reads: CASSWGSLSSGNTIYF. In DNA form, the CDR3 reads TGTGCCAGCAGCTGGGGTTCGTTATCCTCTGGAAACACCATATATTTT.

This clonotype was counted many times. The gene calls are TRBV7-8 and TRBJ2-7, with D tentatively TRBD1 (5 bases). Looked up from germline, CDR1 is SGHVS and CDR2 is FQNEAQ. V lost 4 bases, J lost 2 bases, and 15 bases lay in between. CDR3 size: 15 residues. The CDR3 sequence: CASSSPRATAYEQYF. The CDR3 DNA follows: TGTGCCAGCAGCTCTCCCAGGGCCACGGCCTACGAGCAGTACTTC.

The sample holds many counts of this clonotype. The chain is built from TRBV5-1 and TRBJ1-4, with D possibly matching TRBD1 (6 bases). V gave up 3 bases and J gave up 7 bases, with 13 bases separating them. The CDR3 consists of 14 residues. Germline loops: CDR1 SGHRS, CDR2 YFSETQ. The CDR3 DNA sequence: TGCGCCAGCAGCTGGGGGGCTGGAAGTGAAAAACTGTTTTTT. Its protein is CASSWGAGSEKLFF.

The gene calls are TRBV7-2 and TRBJ2-3; the match to TRBD2 covers 8 bases. Per germline, CDR1 SGHTA and CDR2 FQGNSA. The CDR3 totals 16 residues. J was trimmed by 2 bases and V by 3 bases; bases with no gene match: 7. CDR3 in DNA: TGTGCCAGCAGCTTGGTGCTAGCGGGCTACACAGATACGCAGTATTTT. This gives the protein CASSLVLAGYTDTQYF.

This clonotype has at least ten counts. This sequence joins TRBV3-1 and TRBJ1-5; D might be TRBD1 (5 bases). Trimming removed 1 base at V and 4 bases at J, with 11 bases between. The CDR3 has 15 amino acids. Germline V gene data show CDR1 as LGHDT and CDR2 as YNNKEL (reference sequence). CDR3 coding DNA: TGTGCCAGCAGCCAAGGAAGGCAGGGAAATCAGCCCCAGCATTTT. Protein: CASSQGRQGNQPQHF. The full variable domain, its missing parts supplied by reference TRBV3-1 and TRBJ1-5, is DTAVSQTPKYLVTQMGNDKSIKCEQNLGHDTMYWYKQDSKKFLKIMFSYNNKELIINETVPNRFSPKSPDKAHLNLHINSLELGDSAVYFCASSQGRQGNQPQHFGDGTRLSIL.

The table lists this clonotype with a few counts. The chain combines TRBV4-2 with TRBJ2-1; TRBD2 matches 7 bases. Germline V CDR1 and CDR2: LGHNA, YNFKEQ. The CDR3 is 16 amino acids. The trim removed 4 bases at V and 5 bases at J, leaving 11 bases unmatched. The CDR3 protein is CASSPRTGLNNNEQFF. The CDR3 DNA sequence: TGTGCCAGCAGCCCTAGAACGGGACTAAATAACAATGAGCAGTTCTTC.

Here the CDR3 DNA reads TGCGCCAGCAGCTTAACTAGCGGGGGTCGGACCGGGGAGCTGTTTTTT. Its protein product is CASSLTSGGRTGELFF. The genes are TRBV5-1 and TRBJ2-2; 11 bases align to TRBD2. CDR3 size: 16 residues. V was pared by 2 bases and J by 5 bases, with 5 bases of the junction left unmatched. CDR1 is SGHRS and CDR2 is YFSETQ in the germline V gene.

In this sample, this clonotype turned up many times. The chain recombines TRBV12-3 or TRBV12-4 with TRBJ1-6; 7 positions match TRBD1. V was pared by 4 bases and J by 7 bases, with 7 bases of the junction left unmatched. The CDR3 spans 15 residues. This chain's CDR3 is CASSYRTGLNSPLHF. The CDR3 DNA reads as TGTGCCAGCAGTTACAGGACAGGCCTGAATTCACCCCTCCACTTT.

The chain uses TRBV19 and TRBJ2-1; D might be TRBD1 or TRBD2, each matching 5 bases. The CDR3 spans 13 residues. Trimming cost V 1 base and J 10 bases, with 11 bases left between them. Germline assignment: CDR1 LNHDA and CDR2 SQIVND (reference sequence). The CDR3 bases are TGTGCCAGTAGTATAGGGGGCGGGTCGGAGCAGTTCTTC. Translated: CASSIGGGSEQFF.

This clonotype was seen at least ten times. V is TRBV7-3 and J is TRBJ2-2; D call uncertain. The CDR3 consists of 17 residues. From germline, CDR1 is SGHTA and CDR2 FQGTGA. Trimming shortened V by 1 base and J by 1 base, and 13 bases separated the two germline ends. The CDR3, as DNA: TGTGCCAGCAGCTTAAGCTGGTCGCGCAGGAACACCGGGGAGCTGTTTTTT. Encoded protein: CASSLSWSRRNTGELFF.

This clonotype was counted many times. CDR3 bases: TGTGCCAGCAGCCCTAGCGTAGTAAGGGGGATAGATACGCAGTATTTT. Its translation is CASSPSVVRGIDTQYF. V usage is TRBV7-2 and J usage is TRBJ2-3; possibly TRBD1 or TRBD2 for D (6 bases each). Trimming stripped 5 bases from V and 5 bases from J, with 20 bases between. The CDR3 is made up of 16 amino acids. From germline, CDR1 is SGHTA and CDR2 FQGNSA.

Many counts were recorded for this clonotype. The genes are TRBV20-1 and TRBJ2-7; 10 bases agree with TRBD2. The CDR3 consists of 15 residues. The germline V gene encodes CDR1 DFQATT and CDR2 SNEGSKA (reference sequence). V shed 6 bases and J 2 bases; nucleotides not matched to a gene: 10. As DNA, the CDR3 is TGCAGTGCCCTAAAAGCGGGAGGGGCAACCTACGAGCAGTACTTC. Its translation: CSALKAGGATYEQYF.

This clonotype was seen repeatedly, ten times or more. The chain has TRBV3-1 and TRBJ2-2; D is undetermined. The V and J ends lost 2 bases and 3 bases respectively, with 1 base between them. The CDR3 consists of 12 residues. Germline V gives CDR1 LGHDT, CDR2 YNNKEL (reference sequence). The DNA for the CDR3 is TGTGCCAGCAGCCAATACACCGGGGAGCTGTTTTTT. This gives the protein CASSQYTGELFF.

This clonotype was found many times. The chain employs TRBV5-5 and TRBJ1-6; the match to TRBD1 covers 8 bases. The CDR3 length is 16 residues. J lost 5 bases, V lost 3 bases, and 7 bases had no gene match. Germline CDR1 is SGHKS and CDR2 is YYEKEE (reference sequence). CDR3 residues: CASSSFTGGHNSPLHF. The CDR3 bases are TGTGCCAGCAGCTCCTTCACAGGGGGACATAATTCACCCCTCCACTTT. Full variable domain (remainder filled in from reference TRBV5-5 and TRBJ1-6): DAGVTQSPTHLIKTRGQQVTLRCSPISGHKSVSWYQQVLGQGPQFIFQYYEKEERGRGNFPDRFSARQFPNYSSELNVNALLLGDSALYLCASSSFTGGHNSPLHFGNGTRLTVT.

This clonotype appeared many times. The J gene is TRBJ1-2, the V gene TRBV27; TRBD1 might be the D (5 bases). CDR3 length equals 14 residues. The germline gives CDR1 MNHEY, CDR2 SMNVEV (reference sequence). V lost 5 bases, J lost 5 bases, and 15 bases lay in between. CDR3 sequence: CASSHHEGPYGYTF. The CDR3 region has the DNA TGTGCCAGCAGTCACCACGAGGGACCTTATGGCTACACCTTC.

This rearrangement joins TRBV12-3 or TRBV12-4 to TRBJ1-1; maybe TRBD1 (6 bases). The CDR3 length is 14 residues. V lost 6 bases, J lost 2 bases, and 13 bases lay in between. The DNA of the CDR3 is TGTGCCAGCAGCACAGGGTGGGGAAACACTGAAGCTTTCTTT. Amino acids: CASSTGWGNTEAFF.

Ten or more counts support this clonotype. The V gene is TRBV27, the J gene TRBJ2-7; 8 bases line up with TRBD2. V lost 5 bases to trimming and J lost 8 bases; unmatched junction nucleotides: 14. This CDR3 has 15 amino acids. CDR1 and CDR2 from the germline V gene are MNHEY and SMNVEV (reference sequence). This CDR3 is CASSPLYKRESKQYF. CDR3 bases: TGTGCCAGCAGTCCTCTATATAAGCGGGAGAGTAAGCAGTACTTC.

Ten or more counts support this clonotype. The genes are TRBV9 and TRBJ1-3; no definite D call. The CDR3 totals 12 residues. Germline V CDR1 and CDR2: SGDLS, YYNGEE. The ends were cut back, 3 bases at V and 2 bases at J, with 3 bases in the middle. CDR3: CASSGPGNTIYF. The CDR3 bases are TGTGCCAGCAGCGGACCTGGAAACACCATATATTTT.

This clonotype has just a few counts. The chain joins TRBV24-1 to TRBJ1-5; no firm D call. Germline loops: CDR1 KGHDR, CDR2 SFDVKD. V dropped 6 bases and J dropped 5 bases, with 16 bases sitting between them. CDR3 length: 15 residues. The CDR3 bases are TGTGCCACCAGTAAAGGCCCACGGGAGGATCAGCCCCAGCATTTT. Translation gives CATSKGPREDQPQHF.

V and J are TRBV30 and TRBJ2-1, with 9 bases identical to TRBD2. The CDR3 extends over 15 amino acids. The V and J ends lost 0 bases and 7 bases, in that order; junction bases with no gene match: 7. From germline, CDR1 is GTSNPN and CDR2 SVGIG (reference sequence). The CDR3 spells CAWSVLGLAINEQFF. In DNA form, the CDR3 reads TGTGCCTGGAGTGTTCTCGGACTAGCGATTAATGAGCAGTTCTTC.

The chain combines TRBV27 with TRBJ1-5; no definite D call. Germline CDR1 and CDR2: MNHEY and SMNVEV (reference sequence). V lost 4 bases and J lost 7, with 17 bases in between. This CDR3 spans 15 amino acids. CDR3 sequence reads: CASSSRTAPGQPQHF. The CDR3 DNA reads TGTGCCAGCAGTTCTCGGACTGCGCCCGGGCAGCCCCAGCATTTT.

This clonotype has only a few counts. The V gene is TRBV16, the J gene TRBJ2-7; TRBD1 matches 8 bases. The J segment lost 0 bases and the V segment lost 6 bases, leaving 16 bases of the junction unmatched. Germline V gene data show CDR1 as KGHSY and CDR2 as FQNENV. The length of the CDR3 is 18 residues. The CDR3 loop is CASSHRGFRGFDSYEQYF. The CDR3, as DNA: TGTGCCAGCAGTCACAGGGGGTTCCGAGGCTTTGACTCCTACGAGCAGTACTTC.

This clonotype occurred a few times. V and J are TRBV5-1 and TRBJ2-5; 14 positions match TRBD2. From germline, CDR1 is SGHRS and CDR2 YFSETQ. This CDR3 has 18 residues. After removal of 3 bases from V and 2 bases from J, the junction contained 9 bases not matched to a gene. The CDR3 DNA is TGCGCCAGCAGCTCGGGCCGACTAGCGGGAGGGTATCAAGAGACCCAGTACTTC. Translation gives CASSSGRLAGGYQETQYF.

This clonotype showed up many times. The genes are TRBV4-2 and TRBJ2-2, with D perhaps being TRBD1 or TRBD2 (5 bases each). Germline-derived CDR1 and CDR2 are LGHNA and YNFKEQ. Trimming stripped 1 base from V and 6 bases from J, with 6 bases between. This CDR3 has 13 residues. The CDR3 protein is CASSQGDAGELFF. The CDR3 DNA sequence: TGTGCCAGCAGCCAAGGGGACGCCGGGGAGCTGTTTTTT.

V is TRBV6-1 and J is TRBJ2-1; 11 bases are shared with TRBD2. J gave up 7 bases and V 6 bases, and 8 bases lay outside the gene matches. Per germline, CDR1 MNHNS and CDR2 SASEGT. The CDR3 consists of 15 residues. This chain's CDR3 is CASSETSGISNEQFF. The CDR3 DNA follows: TGTGCCAGCAGCGAGACTAGCGGGATATCAAATGAGCAGTTCTTC.

The sample holds a few counts of this clonotype. The J gene is TRBJ1-2, the V gene TRBV10-3, with TRBD1 matching over 7 bases. CDR3 length equals 13 residues. Germline V gene data show CDR1 as ENHRY and CDR2 as SYGVKD. The J segment lost 6 bases and the V segment lost 3 bases, leaving 4 bases of the junction unmatched. The CDR3 loop is CAISEQTGNGYTF. The CDR3 nucleotides are TGTGCCATCAGTGAACAGACAGGGAATGGCTACACCTTC.